This entry is about one T cell receptor beta chain. These data are taken from a study of blood T cell repertoires in COVID-19. Study at large: Acute-phase and convalescent COVID-19 samples originated in the United States, Italy and Spain. In each case, the material was cDNA or gDNA derived from T cells, B-cell-depleted T cells, or PBMCs.

Original handling: Using reference gene primer amplification, nucleated cell counts were estimated. Sequencing used immunoSEQ multiplex PCR; TCRdb keeps in-frame clones, though not all of them. The V and J calls and clone size were taken over from that table, and D and trimming were inferred from the DNA. The sample holds about 220,000 clones; less than 90% are singletons and the top ten take 1.5% to 2%. The V end was cut by 1 base, the J end by 2 bases, with 15 bases between. The length of the CDR3 is 17 residues. Germline values: CDR1 SGHRS, CDR2 YFSETQ. This chain uses TRBV5-1 with TRBJ2-2; D remains unclear. Material: peripheral blood. The source is a man aged 40-50 years with active or convalescent COVID-19. The chain's CDR3 is CASSLYRGGTNTGELFF. CDR3 DNA: TGCGCCAGCAGCTTGTATCGTGGCGGAACAAACACCGGGGAGCTGTTTTTT.